The TCR beta chain under discussion was sequenced for a study of shared clonotypes between healthy human individuals. Measured with immunoSEQ multiplex PCR; TCRdb has only the in-frame clones, and not every one. Counted here are about 1 million clones, about 76% occurring once; the ten biggest clones make up roughly 1.4%. Trimming took off 3 bases at V and 0 bases at J, with 9 bases between the two ends. This CDR3 has 15 amino acids. Germline lookup yields CDR1 SGDLS and CDR2 YYNGEE. The sequence derives from a man aged 18-30 years in good health. The chain combines TRBV9 with TRBJ1-4; no firm D call. Sequenced sample: memory CD4+ T cells sorted from blood. Subset denoted: CD45RA-negative fraction. The CDR3 loop is CASSGTGTTNEKLFF. CDR3 nucleotide sequence: TGTGCCAGCAGCGGGACCGGTACAACTAATGAAAAACTGTTTTTT.